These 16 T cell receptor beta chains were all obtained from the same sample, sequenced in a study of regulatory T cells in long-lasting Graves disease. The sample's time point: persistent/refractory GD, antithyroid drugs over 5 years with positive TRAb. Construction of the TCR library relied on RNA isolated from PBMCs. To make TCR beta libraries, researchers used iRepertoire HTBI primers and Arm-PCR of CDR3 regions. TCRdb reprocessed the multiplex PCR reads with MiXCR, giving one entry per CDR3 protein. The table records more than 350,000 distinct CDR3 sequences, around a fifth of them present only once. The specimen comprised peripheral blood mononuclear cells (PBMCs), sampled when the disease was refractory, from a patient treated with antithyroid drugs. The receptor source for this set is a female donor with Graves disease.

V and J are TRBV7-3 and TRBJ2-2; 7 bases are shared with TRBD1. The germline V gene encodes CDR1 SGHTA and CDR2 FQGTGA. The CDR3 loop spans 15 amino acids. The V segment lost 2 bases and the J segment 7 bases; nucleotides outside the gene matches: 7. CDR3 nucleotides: TGTGCCAGCAGCTTAGACAGGGCTCCCGGCGGGGAGCTGTTTTTT. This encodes CASSLDRAPGGELFF.

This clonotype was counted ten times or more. The CDR3 DNA follows: TGTGCCAGCAGTGCGGACAGGGGAGAGTGGATCACCGAGACCCAGTACTTC. Translating it yields CASSADRGEWITETQYF. V and J are TRBV12-3 or TRBV12-4 and TRBJ2-5; 9 bases line up with TRBD1. The J segment lost 5 bases and the V segment lost 5 bases, leaving 15 bases of the junction unmatched. The CDR3 spans 17 residues.

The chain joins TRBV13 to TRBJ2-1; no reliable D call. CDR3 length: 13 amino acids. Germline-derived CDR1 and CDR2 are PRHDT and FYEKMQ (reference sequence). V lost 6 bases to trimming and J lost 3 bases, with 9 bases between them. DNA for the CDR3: TGTGCCAGCAGTCCCGGGCTCTACAATGAGCAGTTCTTC. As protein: CASSPGLYNEQFF.

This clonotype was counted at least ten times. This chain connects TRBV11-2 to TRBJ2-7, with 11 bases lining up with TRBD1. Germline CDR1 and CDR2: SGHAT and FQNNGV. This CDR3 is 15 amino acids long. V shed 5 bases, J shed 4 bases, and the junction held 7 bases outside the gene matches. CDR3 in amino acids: CASSGPGQGVYEQYF. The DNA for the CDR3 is TGTGCCAGCAGCGGACCGGGACAGGGGGTGTACGAGCAGTACTTC. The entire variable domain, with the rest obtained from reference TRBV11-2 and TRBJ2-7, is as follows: EAGVAQSPRYKIIEKRQSVAFWCNPISGHATLYWYQQILGQGPKLLIQFQNNGVVDDSQLPKDRFSAERLKGVDSTLKIQPAKLEDSAVYLCASSGPGQGVYEQYFGPGTRLTVT.

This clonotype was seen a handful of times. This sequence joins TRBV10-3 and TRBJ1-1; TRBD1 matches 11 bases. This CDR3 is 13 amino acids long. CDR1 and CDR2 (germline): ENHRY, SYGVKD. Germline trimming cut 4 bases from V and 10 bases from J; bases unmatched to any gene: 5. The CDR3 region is CAISAGTGGGAFF. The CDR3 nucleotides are TGTGCCATCAGTGCCGGGACAGGGGGGGGAGCTTTCTTT.

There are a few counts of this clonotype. The CDR3 coding sequence is TGCGCCAGCAGCCAAGTGTGGGGCACCAACACCTACGAGCAGTACTTC. Its translation is CASSQVWGTNTYEQYF. V is TRBV4-1 and J is TRBJ2-7; D might be TRBD1 (5 bases). The CDR3 has 16 residues. Deletions cut 1 base from V and 2 bases from J, with 15 bases between. CDR1 is MGHRA, CDR2 YSYEKL, per germline.

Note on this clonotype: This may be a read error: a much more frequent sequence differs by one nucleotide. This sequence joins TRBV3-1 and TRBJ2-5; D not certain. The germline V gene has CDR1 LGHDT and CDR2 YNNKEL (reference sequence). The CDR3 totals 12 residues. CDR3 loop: CAGSQEDETQYF. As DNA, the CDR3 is TGTGCCGGCAGCCAAGAGGATGAGACCCAGTACTTC.

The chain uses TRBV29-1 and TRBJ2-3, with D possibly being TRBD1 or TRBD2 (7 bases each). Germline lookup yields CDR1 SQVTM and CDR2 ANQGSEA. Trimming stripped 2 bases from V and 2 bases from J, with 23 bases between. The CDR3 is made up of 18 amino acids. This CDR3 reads CSVESLAEPQGVTDTQYF. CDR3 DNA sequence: TGCAGCGTTGAATCTCTAGCGGAGCCCCAGGGGGTCACAGATACGCAGTATTTT.

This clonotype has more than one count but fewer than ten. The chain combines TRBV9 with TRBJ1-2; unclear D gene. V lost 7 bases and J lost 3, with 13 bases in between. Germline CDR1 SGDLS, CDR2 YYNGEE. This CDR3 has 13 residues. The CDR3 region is CASGDTAHYGYTF. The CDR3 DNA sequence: TGTGCCAGCGGCGACACAGCGCACTATGGCTACACCTTC.

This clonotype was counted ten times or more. In DNA, the CDR3 is TGTGCCAGCAGGCCGGACAGTTACAATGAGCAGTTCTTC. Its translation: CASRPDSYNEQFF. This sequence joins TRBV6-1 and TRBJ2-1; D is perhaps TRBD1 (6 bases). The CDR3 has 13 amino acids. Trimming removed 6 bases at V and 4 bases at J, with 10 bases between. Germline V gives CDR1 MNHNS, CDR2 SASEGT.

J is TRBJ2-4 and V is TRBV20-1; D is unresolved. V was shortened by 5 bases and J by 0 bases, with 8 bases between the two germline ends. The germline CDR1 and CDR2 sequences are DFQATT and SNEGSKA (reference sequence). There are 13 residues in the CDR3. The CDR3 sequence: CSAPHLAKNIQYF. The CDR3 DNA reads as TGCAGTGCTCCACACCTAGCCAAAAACATTCAGTACTTC.

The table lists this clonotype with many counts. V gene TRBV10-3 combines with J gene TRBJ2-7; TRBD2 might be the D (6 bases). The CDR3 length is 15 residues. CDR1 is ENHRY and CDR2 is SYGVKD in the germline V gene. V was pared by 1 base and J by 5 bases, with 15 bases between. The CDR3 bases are TGTGCCATCAGTGAGTGGAGGGCGCAGAGGAACGAGCAGTACTTC. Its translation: CAISEWRAQRNEQYF.

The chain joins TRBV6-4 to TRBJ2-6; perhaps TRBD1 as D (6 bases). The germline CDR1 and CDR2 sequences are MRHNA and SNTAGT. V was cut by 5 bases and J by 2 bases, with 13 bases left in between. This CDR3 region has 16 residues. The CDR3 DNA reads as TGTGCCAGCAGTTTCAGCCCAGGGGCTGGGGCCAACGTCCTGACTTTC. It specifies CASSFSPGAGANVLTF.

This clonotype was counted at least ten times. The CDR3 loop is CASSLGVENNSPLHF. The CDR3 DNA sequence: TGTGCCAGCAGTCTCGGCGTAGAAAATAATTCACCCCTCCACTTT. The chain uses TRBV12-3 or TRBV12-4 and TRBJ1-6; the D is unclear. The CDR3 runs 15 residues. Trimming stripped 5 bases from V and 5 bases from J, with 13 bases between.

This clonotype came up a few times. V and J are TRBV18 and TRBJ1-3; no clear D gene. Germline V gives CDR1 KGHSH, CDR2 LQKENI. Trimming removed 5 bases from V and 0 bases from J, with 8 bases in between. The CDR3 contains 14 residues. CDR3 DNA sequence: TGTGCCAGCTCAGCCAGCCACTCTGGAAACACCATATATTTT. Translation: CASSASHSGNTIYF.

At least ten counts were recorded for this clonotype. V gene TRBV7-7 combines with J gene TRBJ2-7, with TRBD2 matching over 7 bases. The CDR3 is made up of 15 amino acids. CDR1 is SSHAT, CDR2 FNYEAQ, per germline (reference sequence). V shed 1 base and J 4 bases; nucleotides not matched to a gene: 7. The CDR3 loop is CASSLESGKGYEQYF. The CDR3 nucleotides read TGTGCCAGCAGCTTAGAGAGCGGGAAGGGGTACGAGCAGTACTTC. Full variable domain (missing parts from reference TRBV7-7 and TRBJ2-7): GAGVSQSPRYKVTKRGQDVTLRCDPISSHATLYWYQQALGQGPEFLTYFNYEAQPDKSGLPSDRFSAERPEGSISTLTIQRTEQRDSAMYRCASSLESGKGYEQYFGPGTRLTVT.